These 9 T cell receptor beta chains were all obtained from the same sample, sequenced in a study of shared clonotypes between healthy human individuals. TCRdb's copy holds only in-frame clones and misses some; the assay was immunoSEQ multiplex PCR. The sample holds approximately 530,000 clones, around 95% seen once. Sequencing was performed on naive CD4+ T cells sorted from blood. Subset reported: CD45RA+ positively selected. The receptors were gathered from a woman in her twenties or thirties in good health.

V is TRBV5-1 and J is TRBJ1-1, with TRBD1 as a possible D gene (5 bases). The germline V and J ends were trimmed by 0 bases and 3 bases, with 9 bases remaining between them. The CDR3 loop spans 14 amino acids. The germline CDR1 and CDR2 sequences are SGHRS and YFSETQ. CDR3 protein: CASSLEGWDTEAFF. The CDR3 DNA reads as TGCGCCAGCAGCTTGGAGGGGTGGGACACTGAAGCTTTCTTT.

This chain links TRBV7-9 with TRBJ2-7; D is possibly TRBD2 (5 bases). Germline assignment: CDR1 SEHNR and CDR2 FQNEAQ (reference sequence). CDR3 size: 14 residues. V was cut by 4 bases and J by 5 bases, with 15 bases left in between. The CDR3 DNA is TGTGCCAGCAGCTCAATTACGGGGTCCCACGAGCAGTACTTC. Translating gives CASSSITGSHEQYF.

V usage is TRBV7-9 and J usage is TRBJ2-7; TRBD1 matches at 8 bases. The V segment lost 1 base and the J segment 6 bases; nucleotides outside the gene matches: 11. Germline V CDR1 and CDR2: SEHNR, FQNEAQ (reference sequence). This CDR3 comprises 16 residues. The CDR3 region has the DNA TGTGCCAGCAGCTTAGTTTGGTTGGACAGGGAGGCCGAGCAGTACTTC. It encodes CASSLVWLDREAEQYF.

The rearrangement links TRBV29-1 to TRBJ1-1; 12 positions match TRBD1. This CDR3 is 13 amino acids long. The germline CDR1 and CDR2 sequences are SQVTM and ANQGSEA. Losses at the gene ends were 6 bases for V and 5 bases for J; bases not matched to a gene: 4. This chain's CDR3 is CSVGGQGATEAFF. Written as DNA, the CDR3 is TGCAGCGTGGGGGGACAGGGGGCGACTGAAGCTTTCTTT. The full variable domain, with the rest looked up from reference TRBV29-1 and TRBJ1-1, is SAVISQKPSRDICQRGTSLTIQCQVDSQVTMMFWYRQQPGQSLTLIATANQGSEATYESGFVIDKFPISRPNLTFSTLTVSNMSPEDSSIYLCSVGGQGATEAFFGQGTRLTVV.

The rearrangement uses TRBV28 and TRBJ1-1, with 10 nucleotides matching TRBD1. Germline lookup yields CDR1 MDHEN and CDR2 SYDVKM. The CDR3 has 15 amino acids. Germline trimming cut 6 bases from V and 7 bases from J; bases unmatched to any gene: 11. CDR3 protein: CASSTGQGRSGEAFF. In DNA, the CDR3 is TGTGCCAGCAGCACGGGACAGGGGAGATCCGGTGAAGCTTTCTTT.

This chain joins TRBV27 and TRBJ2-1; perhaps D is TRBD1 or TRBD2 (5 bases each). The length of the CDR3 is 11 residues. Germline CDR1 reads MNHEY; CDR2 reads SMNVEV (reference sequence). V shed 7 bases and J shed 8 bases, with 9 bases lying between them. The chain's CDR3 is CASIEGHEQFF. CDR3 DNA: TGTGCCAGCATCGAGGGGCATGAGCAGTTCTTC.

The chain carries TRBV14 and TRBJ2-5; no firm D call. The CDR3 length is 14 residues. V gave up 4 bases and J gave up 4 bases, with 13 bases separating them. CDR1 and CDR2 (germline): SGHDN, FVKESK. In nucleotides, the CDR3 is TGTGCCAGCAGCCCCCTTAGGCTTACAGAGACCCAGTACTTC. Protein product: CASSPLRLTETQYF.

V and J are TRBV5-1 and TRBJ2-2, with D perhaps matching TRBD1 (5 bases). Per germline, CDR1 SGHRS and CDR2 YFSETQ. The CDR3 has 14 residues. V gave up 3 bases and J gave up 5 bases, with 11 bases separating them. CDR3 in amino acids: CASSSDGHTGELFF. The CDR3 nucleotides are TGCGCCAGCAGCTCGGACGGACATACCGGGGAGCTGTTTTTT.

The rearrangement uses TRBV27 and TRBJ2-5; weak D call: TRBD1 (5 bases). Germline V lookup: CDR1 MNHEY, CDR2 SMNVEV (reference sequence). The germline V and J ends were trimmed by 3 bases and 3 bases, with 8 bases remaining between them. The CDR3 spans 13 residues. The CDR3 coding sequence is TGTGCCAGCAGTTTGGGCAGGGAAGAGACCCAGTACTTC. Translating gives CASSLGREETQYF.